These T cell receptor beta chains were read from a single sample in a study of control samples from healthy donors and cancer patients. Generated by immunoSEQ multiplex PCR, the TCRdb table keeps only in-frame clones and is missing some. This table has fewer than 70,000 clones, about 80% appearing once. The sample was PBMCs. These receptors were taken from a woman between 45 and 65 years old with lung cancer. CDR3s leave out the opening cysteine and the closing phenylalanine or tryptophan. The order of the fields is clone size, V gene, J gene, CDR3 protein. Only some rows state a clone size, as once, few, many or a class for expanded clones.

>few|TRBV5-1|TRBJ1-3
ASSSTRGSGNTIY
>.|TRBV10-2|TRBJ2-3
ARGEGYADTQY
>.|TRBV11-3|TRBJ2-5
ASSFPLETQY
>.|TRBV7-2|TRBJ2-4
ASSLRTEGAKNIQY
>.|TRBV6-6|TRBJ2-7
ASTTDGSSYEQY
>.|TRBV7-2|TRBJ2-5
ASSAQWRGVQETQY
>.|TRBV2|TRBJ1-2
ASSGRTEGYGYT
>.|TRBV19|TRBJ2-3
ANPKWDRGLITDTQY
>.|TRBV27|TRBJ1-5
ASSPFGNQPQH
>.|TRBV7-3|TRBJ2-7
ASSLTPGFEQY
>.|TRBV6-5|TRBJ2-5
ASSYAGLEETQY
>.|TRBV11-3|TRBJ1-1
ASSLGTGNTEAF
>.|TRBV5-5|TRBJ1-2
ASSLNKGAGRNNYGYT
>.|TRBV4-2|TRBJ1-5
ASSQDTAGSQPQH
>.|TRBV6-2/TRBV6-3|TRBJ2-7
ASSPATGISISEQY
>once|TRBV12-5|TRBJ1-2
ASGFGGTGDGYT
>.|TRBV3-1/TRBV3-2|TRBJ1-2
ASSHSTGFGGDGYT
>.|TRBV6-6|TRBJ1-1
ASSPWEVNTEAF
>.|TRBV5-4|TRBJ1-1
ASSSLREGTEAF
>once|TRBV3-1/TRBV3-2|TRBJ2-3
ASSQGQGTDTQY
>.|TRBV18|TRBJ1-4
ASSPSNIPTNEKLF
>.|TRBV3-1/TRBV3-2|TRBJ1-1
ASSENRELNTEAF
>.|TRBV20-1|TRBJ2-5
SASLLAGGPETQY
>.|TRBV9|TRBJ1-6
ASSQTGQGNSPLH
>.|TRBV28|TRBJ1-6
ATWESNSPLH
>once|TRBV27|TRBJ2-2
ASSGTGYTGELF
>.|TRBV6-6|TRBJ1-5
ASSPLDRGLSSNQPQH
>.|TRBV4-1|TRBJ2-7
ASSQGNEQY
>.|TRBV7-2|TRBJ1-1
ASSFWGTEAF
>.|TRBV11-2|TRBJ1-3
ASSLDRQARNTIY
>.|TRBV10-3|TRBJ1-1
AIRSKDDTEAF
>.|TRBV7-8|TRBJ1-5
ASSLDNNQPQH
>.|TRBV6-6|TRBJ1-1
ASRHRGDTEAF
>.|TRBV12-3/TRBV12-4|TRBJ2-7
ASSLRAEQY
>.|TRBV11-2|TRBJ2-7
ASSLLAGGTYEQY